The 8 T cell receptor beta chains given below trace back to one sample, sequenced in a study of T cells in Graves' hyperthyroidism and ophthalmopathy. Amplified TCR beta CDR3 regions came from RNA transcripts. RT-PCR in the first round (using the HTBI primer set) targeted the TCR CDR3. TCRdb reprocessed the multiplex PCR reads with MiXCR, giving one entry per CDR3 protein. The sample holds hundreds of thousands of distinct CDR3 sequences; 38% are singletons and the top ten take roughly 8.3%. The sample was blood. These receptors originate from a man aged 18 to 29 with Graves' hyperthyroidism.

The chain carries TRBV7-2 and TRBJ1-6; 9 bases are shared with TRBD1. The J segment lost 6 bases and the V segment lost 5 bases, leaving 5 bases of the junction unmatched. This CDR3 has 15 residues. Germline V gene sequence: CDR1 SGHTA, CDR2 FQGNSA. DNA of the CDR3: TGTGCCAGCAGCGCCCGGACAGGGGTTAATTCACCCCTCCACTTT. This encodes CASSARTGVNSPLHF.

On this clonotype itself: A much larger clonotype is one base distant, so this may be a read error. Since the CDR3 does not end with the conserved phenylalanine or tryptophan, this likely comes from a read error. The chain combines TRBV19 with TRBJ1-1; 8 bases are a match to TRBD1. This CDR3 contains 12 residues. CDR1 and CDR2 (germline): LNHDA, SQIVND (reference sequence). J lost 4 bases, V lost 9 bases, and 4 bases had no gene match. CDR3 residues: CARGDRSTEAFL. The DNA for the CDR3 is TGTGCCAGGGGGGACAGGTCCACTGAAGCTTTCCTT.

This clonotype has ten or more counts. This rearrangement joins TRBV7-9 to TRBJ1-1; no definite D call. The germline V gene has CDR1 SEHNR and CDR2 FQNEAQ (reference sequence). V gave up 0 bases and J gave up 8 bases, with 7 bases separating them. This CDR3 spans 12 amino acids. The CDR3: CASSLASLEAFF. Here the CDR3 DNA reads TGTGCCAGCAGCTTAGCCTCGTTGGAAGCTTTCTTT.

Concerning this clonotype itself: This may be a read error: a much more frequent sequence differs by one nucleotide. This chain connects TRBV7-8 to TRBJ1-1, with 11 bases identical to TRBD1. Germline V gene lookup returns CDR1 SGHVS and CDR2 FQNEAQ. This CDR3 has 18 residues. V shed 2 bases, J shed 1 base, and the junction held 9 bases outside the gene matches. The CDR3 DNA is TGTGCCAGCAGCTTATATAGTTGGGGACAGGGGGAGAACACTGAAGCTTTCTTT. Translation gives CASSLYSWGQGENTEAFF.

This clonotype was seen many times. This may be a read error, as it is one base from a much larger clone. The chain combines TRBV2 with TRBJ1-3; the D is unclear. V was pared by 7 bases and J by 0 bases, with 4 bases between. The CDR3 sequence is 12 residues long. CDR1 and CDR2 from the germline V gene are SNHLY and FYNNEI. CDR3 in DNA: TGTGCCAGCACCTTCTCTGGAAACACCATATATTTT. Its translation: CASTFSGNTIYF. Using reference TRBV2 and TRBJ1-3 for the parts outside the CDR3, the full variable domain is EPEVTQTPSHQVTQMGQEVILRCVPISNHLYFYWYRQILGQKVEFLVSFYNNEISEKSEIFDDQFSVERPDGSNFTLKIRSTKLEDSAMYFCASTFSGNTIYFGEGSWLTVV.

This sequence joins TRBV19 and TRBJ2-7; maybe TRBD2 (6 bases). V dropped 3 bases and J dropped 2 bases, with 14 bases sitting between them. The CDR3 covers 15 residues. Germline values: CDR1 LNHDA, CDR2 SQIVND (reference sequence). The CDR3 is CASSIYTGTAYEQYF. CDR3 DNA: TGTGCCAGTAGTATCTATACCGGGACTGCCTACGAGCAGTACTTC.

This clonotype was detected ten times or more. The chain couples TRBV5-4 to TRBJ1-1; D is unresolved. CDR1 is SGHNT and CDR2 is YYREEE in the germline V gene (reference sequence). V shed 3 bases and J shed 1 base, with 7 bases lying between them. This CDR3 comprises 13 residues. CDR3 sequence (DNA): TGTGCCAGCAGCTATGACGCGAACACTGAAGCTTTCTTT. As protein: CASSYDANTEAFF. Looking up the rest from reference TRBV5-4 and TRBJ1-1 gives the full variable domain: ETGVTQSPTHLIKTRGQQVTLRCSSQSGHNTVSWYQQALGQGPQFIFQYYREEENGRGNFPPRFSGLQFPNYSSELNVNALELDDSALYLCASSYDANTEAFFGQGTRLTVV.

This clonotype has more than one count but fewer than ten. In nucleotides, the CDR3 is TGTGCCAGCAGGACAGGGTCGGGGACCTTACGAAATCAGCCCCAGCATTTT. Protein product: CASRTGSGTLRNQPQHF. The chain has TRBV12-3 or TRBV12-4 and TRBJ1-5; 7 nucleotides match TRBD1. This CDR3 spans 17 amino acids. The trim removed 6 bases at V and 4 bases at J, leaving 15 bases unmatched.